This T cell receptor (beta chain) came from a study of blood T cell repertoires in COVID-19. Clones were sequenced by immunoSEQ multiplex PCR, and TCRdb holds only the in-frame ones, with some missing. This sample yields some 70,000 clones, of which roughly 90% are seen a single time; 2.5% to 3% belongs to the top ten. With V trimmed by 6 bases and J by 4 bases, 6 bases remained unmatched. The CDR3 is 16 amino acids. Sequenced material: peripheral blood. The V call is TRBV6-7, the J call TRBJ1-6, with 10 bases that match TRBD1. TRBV6-7 is labeled an ORF, and its function is uncertain. The receptor's source is a man between 65 and 80 years old with active or convalescent COVID-19. The CDR3 here is CASRRTGQGYNSPLHF. The CDR3 DNA is TGTGCCAGCAGGCGCACGGGACAGGGGTATAATTCACCCCTCCACTTT.